Listed here is a single TCR beta chain. This entry belongs to a study of OX40 agonist ivuxolimab in advanced cancers. Across the study: The study treated patients with ivuxolimab, an agonistic anti-OX40 (CD134) antibody.

Clones were sequenced by immunoSEQ multiplex PCR, and TCRdb holds only the in-frame ones, with some missing. This sample yields roughly 80,000 clones, of which around 85% are seen a single time; around 2.1% belongs to the top ten. CDR3 size: 13 residues. Per germline, CDR1 MRHNA and CDR2 SNTAGT. V lost 4 bases, J lost 1 base, and 6 bases lay in between. The V call is TRBV6-4, the J call TRBJ2-3; D is unclear. The clonotype comes from an adult with an advanced solid tumor such as melanoma, head and neck, liver or kidney cancer. The sequenced sample was CD4+ or CD8+ T cells sorted from blood, obtained in a trial of the OX40 agonist ivuxolimab. CDR3 loop: CASSVERTDTQYF. CDR3 bases: TGTGCCAGCAGTGTTGAGCGCACAGATACGCAGTATTTT.